The rows below give T cell receptor beta chains drawn from one sample of a study of blood T cell repertoires in COVID-19. Assay used: immunoSEQ multiplex PCR; TCRdb lists only in-frame clones, some missing. The repertoire holds about 110,000 clones, more than 70% seen once, with over 6.5% in the top ten. Sequenced input: peripheral blood. These receptors came from a woman aged 70-85 years who had recovered from COVID-19. Each CDR3 is given with its conserved first and last residue. The order of the fields is D gene, V gene, CDR3 protein. A D gene is named only where the DNA matches it firmly.

d_gene: .; v_gene: TRBV11-2; CDR3aa: CASSSTVSYEQYF
d_gene: TRBD2; v_gene: TRBV6-5; CDR3aa: CASSSPSGGLSEQFF
d_gene: TRBD2; v_gene: TRBV4-2; CDR3aa: CASSQSGLAGFSGANVLTF
d_gene: TRBD2; v_gene: TRBV2; CDR3aa: CASSHPREVAPFF
d_gene: .; v_gene: TRBV13; CDR3aa: CASSRRGGNTIYF
d_gene: .; v_gene: TRBV6-2/TRBV6-3; CDR3aa: CASSIHRATGANVLTF
d_gene: TRBD1; v_gene: TRBV6-1; CDR3aa: CASSEATGGSYNSPLHF
d_gene: .; v_gene: TRBV7-2; CDR3aa: CASSLVGGAPLGGYF
d_gene: .; v_gene: TRBV5-6; CDR3aa: CASSFTYRVPSSYNEQFF
d_gene: TRBD2; v_gene: TRBV30; CDR3aa: CAWSVGLAGGYEQYF
d_gene: .; v_gene: TRBV20-1; CDR3aa: CSASPLNYGYTF
d_gene: TRBD1; v_gene: TRBV28; CDR3aa: CASSPGTASRFQPQHF
d_gene: .; v_gene: TRBV29-1; CDR3aa: CSGGVQETQYF
d_gene: .; v_gene: TRBV5-4; CDR3aa: CASSLRGSDYEQYF
d_gene: TRBD2; v_gene: TRBV28; CDR3aa: CASSSGLARSSYEQYF
d_gene: .; v_gene: TRBV18; CDR3aa: CASSPGRDETQYF
d_gene: TRBD2; v_gene: TRBV7-2; CDR3aa: CASSFSGGIYEQYF
d_gene: TRBD1; v_gene: TRBV9; CDR3aa: CASSLGQGRYNEQFF
d_gene: .; v_gene: TRBV2; CDR3aa: CASWGDSSYEQYF
d_gene: .; v_gene: TRBV15; CDR3aa: CATSRDPGTEAFF
d_gene: TRBD2; v_gene: TRBV24-1; CDR3aa: CATRGLAEAGGYEQYF
d_gene: TRBD1; v_gene: TRBV28; CDR3aa: CASSLGQGTRGYTF
d_gene: .; v_gene: TRBV27; CDR3aa: CASSSMTVIGATDTQYF
d_gene: TRBD2; v_gene: TRBV6-1; CDR3aa: CASSEGATSGVYNEQFF